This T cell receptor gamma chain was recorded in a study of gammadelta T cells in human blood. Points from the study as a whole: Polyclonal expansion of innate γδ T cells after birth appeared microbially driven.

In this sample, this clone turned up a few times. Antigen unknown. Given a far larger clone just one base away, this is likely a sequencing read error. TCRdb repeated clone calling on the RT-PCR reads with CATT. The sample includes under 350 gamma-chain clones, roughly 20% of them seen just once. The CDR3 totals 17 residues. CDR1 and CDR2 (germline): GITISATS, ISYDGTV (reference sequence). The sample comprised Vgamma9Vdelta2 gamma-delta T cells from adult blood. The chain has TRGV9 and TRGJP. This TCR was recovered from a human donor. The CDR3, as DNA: TGTGCCGTGTGGGAGACCCGGCAAGAGTTGGGCAAAAAAATCAAGGTATTT. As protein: CAVWETRQELGKKIKVF.